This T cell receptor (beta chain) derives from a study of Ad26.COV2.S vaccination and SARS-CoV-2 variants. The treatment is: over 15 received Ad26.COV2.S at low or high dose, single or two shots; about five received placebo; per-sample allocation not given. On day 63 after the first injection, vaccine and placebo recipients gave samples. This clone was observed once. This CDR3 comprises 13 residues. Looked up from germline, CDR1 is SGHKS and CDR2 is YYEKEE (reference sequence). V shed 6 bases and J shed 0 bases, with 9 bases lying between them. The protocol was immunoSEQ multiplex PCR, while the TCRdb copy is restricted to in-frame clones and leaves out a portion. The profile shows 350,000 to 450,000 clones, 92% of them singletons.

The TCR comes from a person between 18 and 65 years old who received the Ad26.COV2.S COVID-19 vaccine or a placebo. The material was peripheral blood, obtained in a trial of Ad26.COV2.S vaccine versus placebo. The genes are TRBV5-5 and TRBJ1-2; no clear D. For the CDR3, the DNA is TGTGCCAGCAACCTCGGGACTAACTATGGCTACACCTTC. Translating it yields CASNLGTNYGYTF.